These 25 T cell receptor beta chains share one sample of origin, sequenced in a study of blood T cell repertoires in COVID-19. The method was immunoSEQ multiplex PCR; TCRdb's version includes in-frame clones alone and lacks a portion of them. The sample contains 85,000 to 100,000 clones, approximately 85% of which appear only once. Sequenced input: peripheral blood. The receptor set was obtained from a woman older than 75 with active or convalescent COVID-19.

This clone was detected only a few times. The V gene is TRBV29-1, the J gene TRBJ1-1; tentatively, D is TRBD1 (5 bases). The V end lost 5 bases, the J end lost 4 bases, and 17 bases lay between the germline ends. The CDR3 extends over 14 amino acids. From germline, CDR1 is SQVTM and CDR2 ANQGSEA. CDR3 DNA: TGCAGCGTTAGTTGGGGGGACGAACGCACTGAAGCTTTCTTT. Protein product: CSVSWGDERTEAFF.

V gene TRBV5-1 combines with J gene TRBJ2-3; D not certain. The germline CDR1 and CDR2 sequences are SGHRS and YFSETQ. Trimming cost V 6 bases and J 2 bases, with 10 bases left between them. The CDR3 is 13 residues long. CDR3 in DNA: TGCGCCAGCACCTCCCTCCCCACAGATACGCAGTATTTT. It yields the protein CASTSLPTDTQYF.

CDR3 in amino acids: CAWSVGTSGLGEQYF. Written as DNA, the CDR3 is TGTGCCTGGAGTGTAGGGACTAGCGGACTGGGTGAGCAGTACTTC. The genes are TRBV30 and TRBJ2-7; 11 bases fit TRBD2. CDR1 is GTSNPN and CDR2 is SVGIG in the germline V gene (reference sequence). This CDR3 contains 15 residues. J lost 7 bases, V lost 0 bases, and 8 bases had no gene match.

The chain has TRBV5-1 and TRBJ2-7; 12 bases fit TRBD2. The CDR3 runs 21 residues. In germline, CDR1 is SGHRS, CDR2 YFSETQ. V trimming: 4 bases; J trimming: 0 bases; junction bases outside the gene matches: 20. The CDR3, as DNA: TGCGCCAGCAGCACCATTGGTTCCCGGGGACTAGCGGGCTTTTTCTCCTACGAGCAGTACTTC. Protein: CASSTIGSRGLAGFFSYEQYF.

This clone is a singleton in its sample. The rearrangement uses TRBV4-1 and TRBJ2-5, with D perhaps TRBD2 (6 bases). Between the trimmed V and J ends, which lost 4 bases and 3 bases, there was a span of 12 bases. There are 14 residues in the CDR3. Germline V CDR1 and CDR2: MGHRA, YSYEKL. The CDR3 DNA sequence: TGCGCCAGCAGCCGGCGAGGGGAGGAAGAGACCCAGTACTTC. Residues: CASSRRGEEETQYF.

The chain joins TRBV10-2 to TRBJ2-1; 7 nucleotides agree with TRBD1. Per the germline V gene, CDR1 is WSHSY and CDR2 is SAAADI. There are 13 residues in the CDR3. V dropped 6 bases and J dropped 6; count of bases not matched to a gene: 5. The CDR3 DNA sequence: TGCGCCAGCAGAGGCACAGGGGCCAATGAGCAGTTCTTC. Amino acids: CASRGTGANEQFF.

The chain combines TRBV6-6 with TRBJ1-3; D may be TRBD1 (6 bases). The V and J ends lost 6 bases and 0 bases respectively, with 12 bases between them. CDR1 and CDR2 (germline): MNHNY, SVGAGI (reference sequence). The CDR3 totals 15 residues. Written as DNA, the CDR3 is TGTGCCAGCAGCCCGACAGGAGCCTCTGGAAACACCATATATTTT. Encoded protein: CASSPTGASGNTIYF.

The chain links TRBV6-6 to TRBJ2-3; TRBD2 aligns across 8 bases. V was pared by 5 bases and J by 1 base, with 11 bases of the junction left unmatched. Germline V CDR1 and CDR2: MNHNY, SVGAGI (reference sequence). The CDR3 runs to 17 residues. For the CDR3, the DNA is TGTGCCAGCAGTCAGAATTTAGCGGGATTGGGCACAGATACGCAGTATTTT. It is translated as CASSQNLAGLGTDTQYF.

This chain uses TRBV4-1 with TRBJ1-4, with 7 bases fitting TRBD1. V trimming: 2 bases; J trimming: 3 bases; junction bases outside the gene matches: 12. From germline, CDR1 is MGHRA and CDR2 YSYEKL. The CDR3 totals 18 residues. CDR3 residues: CASSQLPTTGPANEKLFF. Written as DNA, the CDR3 is TGCGCCAGCAGCCAACTTCCAACGACAGGGCCGGCTAATGAAAAACTGTTTTTT.

The rearrangement uses TRBV5-1 and TRBJ1-1; no definite D call. The CDR3 consists of 14 residues. Trimming removed 0 bases at V and 2 bases at J, with 8 bases between. Looked up from germline, CDR1 is SGHRS and CDR2 is YFSETQ. DNA of the CDR3: TGCGCCAGCAGCTTGGACACAGCTAACACTGAAGCTTTCTTT. This codes for CASSLDTANTEAFF.

The chain combines TRBV29-1 with TRBJ2-1; 13 positions match TRBD2. The CDR3 has 14 residues. Germline-derived CDR1 and CDR2 are SQVTM and ANQGSEA. V dropped 7 bases and J dropped 5; count of bases not matched to a gene: 5. DNA of the CDR3: TGCAGCGCGGAAGGGACTAGCGGGGACAATGAGCAGTTCTTC. Encoded protein: CSAEGTSGDNEQFF.

The chain couples TRBV5-5 to TRBJ1-4; tentative D call: TRBD1 (6 bases). The V end lost 0 bases, the J end lost 4 bases, and 16 bases lay between the germline ends. Germline values: CDR1 SGHKS, CDR2 YYEKEE (reference sequence). This CDR3 is 17 amino acids long. The CDR3 bases are TGTGCCAGCAGCTTGGGGTCCAGGGGTTTTTTTAATGAAAAACTGTTTTTT. Amino acids: CASSLGSRGFFNEKLFF.

This sequence joins TRBV28 and TRBJ2-3, with TRBD2 matching over 8 bases. The CDR3 extends over 17 amino acids. V trimming: 6 bases; J trimming: 0 bases; junction bases outside the gene matches: 11. The V gene's germline CDR1 is MDHEN and CDR2 SYDVKM. The CDR3 DNA reads TGTGCCAGCAGGCCTGGACTAGCTTTGGGGAGCACAGATACGCAGTATTTT. Amino acids: CASRPGLALGSTDTQYF.

The chain employs TRBV10-3 and TRBJ2-5; 9 bases map to TRBD1. The CDR3 runs 14 residues. After removal of 3 bases from V and 5 bases from J, the junction contained 4 bases not matched to a gene. The V gene's germline CDR1 is ENHRY and CDR2 SYGVKD. The CDR3: CAISEGTGTETQYF. As DNA, the CDR3 is TGTGCCATCAGTGAAGGGACAGGGACGGAGACCCAGTACTTC.

This CDR3 reads CASKTANRNTEAFF. As DNA, the CDR3 is TGTGCCAGCAAGACAGCGAACCGGAACACTGAAGCTTTCTTT. The chain is built from TRBV6-5 and TRBJ1-1, with a tentative D call TRBD1 (5 bases). CDR1 and CDR2 (germline): MNHEY, SVGAGI. Trimming cost V 7 bases and J 1 base, with 13 bases left between them. This CDR3 has 14 amino acids.

The V and J genes are TRBV28 and TRBJ1-6; D is ambiguous. V was trimmed by 4 bases and J by 7 bases, leaving 14 bases between them. Germline CDR1 reads MDHEN; CDR2 reads SYDVKM. The CDR3 runs to 15 residues. CDR3 in amino acids: CASSYVRQANSPLHF. In nucleotides, the CDR3 is TGTGCCAGCAGTTACGTTCGGCAGGCCAATTCACCCCTCCACTTT.

The chain combines TRBV3-1 (or the pseudogene TRBV3-2) with TRBJ2-4; 8 bases are a match to TRBD1. The germline V gene encodes CDR1 LGHDT and CDR2 YNNKEL (reference sequence). J was trimmed by 10 bases and V by 6 bases; bases with no gene match: 14. The length of the CDR3 is 15 residues. The chain's CDR3 is CASRDGQGPPWIQYF. The CDR3 DNA sequence: TGTGCCAGCAGGGACGGACAGGGCCCTCCTTGGATTCAGTACTTC.

The chain uses TRBV3-1 (or the pseudogene TRBV3-2) and TRBJ2-5, with 9 bases that match TRBD2. The V and J ends lost 4 bases and 5 bases, in that order; junction bases with no gene match: 8. The CDR3 sequence is 15 residues long. Germline V CDR1 and CDR2: LGHDT, YNNKEL (reference sequence). This CDR3 reads CASSLFSGSRETQYF. CDR3 in DNA: TGTGCCAGCAGCCTCTTTAGCGGGAGCCGTGAGACCCAGTACTTC.

The chain has TRBV29-1 and TRBJ1-1; 7 nucleotides line up with TRBD1. V lost 7 bases and J lost 6; bases outside the gene matches: 5. Germline assignment: CDR1 SQVTM and CDR2 ANQGSEA. This CDR3 spans 11 amino acids. CDR3 coding DNA: TGCAGCGCAAAAACAGGGGCTGAAGCTTTCTTT. Translation: CSAKTGAEAFF.

In the case of this clone: A read error may produce the germline difference seen at one junction end. The chain has TRBV5-1 and TRBJ2-5; 9 bases are a match to TRBD1. The CDR3 covers 14 residues. Germline assignment: CDR1 SGHRS and CDR2 YFSETQ. CDR3 in DNA: TGTGCCAGCAGCGGCTACAGGGGGCTAGAGACCCAGTACTTC. It encodes CASSGYRGLETQYF.

The sample holds one count of this clone. The chain is built from TRBV5-1 and TRBJ1-1; 8 bases are shared with TRBD1. The CDR3 contains 14 residues. In germline, CDR1 is SGHRS, CDR2 YFSETQ. With V trimmed by 7 bases and J by 0 bases, 5 bases remained unmatched. CDR3 region: CASRPGQVNTEAFF. Here the CDR3 DNA reads TGCGCCAGCCGACCGGGACAGGTGAACACTGAAGCTTTCTTT.

The chain uses TRBV18 and TRBJ2-5, with D perhaps TRBD2 (6 bases). Germline V gives CDR1 KGHSH, CDR2 LQKENI. This CDR3 contains 16 residues. V was clipped by 6 bases and J by 5 bases, with 22 bases between them. Written as DNA, the CDR3 is TGTGCCAGCTCCCCCCGGGGCGGGGCTATGCAGGAGACCCAGTACTTC. It is translated as CASSPRGGAMQETQYF.

The chain recombines TRBV30 with TRBJ2-1, with 14 bases fitting TRBD2. With 2 bases clipped from V and 8 bases from J, the junction kept 8 bases outside the gene matches. The length of the CDR3 is 16 residues. CDR1 is GTSNPN, CDR2 SVGIG, per germline (reference sequence). The CDR3 DNA reads TGTGCCTGGAGTCCAATGACTAGCGGGAGGGCGGATGAGCAGTTCTTC. It yields the protein CAWSPMTSGRADEQFF.

This chain connects TRBV28 to TRBJ1-6; 10 nucleotides agree with TRBD1. J lost 9 bases, V lost 5 bases, and 7 bases had no gene match. The CDR3 totals 15 residues. CDR1 is MDHEN, CDR2 SYDVKM, per germline. The CDR3 sequence is CASSPRQGASSPLHF. The CDR3 bases are TGTGCCAGCAGTCCCAGACAGGGGGCGAGTTCACCCCTCCACTTT.

The chain links TRBV9 to TRBJ2-1, with TRBD2 identical over 11 bases. Trimming at V came to 4 bases and at J to 7 bases, leaving 10 bases not matched to a gene. The CDR3 is 16 amino acids. The V gene's germline CDR1 is SGDLS and CDR2 YYNGEE. CDR3 region: CASSQHTSGSSNEQFF. Written as DNA, the CDR3 is TGTGCCAGCAGCCAGCATACTAGCGGGAGTTCGAATGAGCAGTTCTTC.